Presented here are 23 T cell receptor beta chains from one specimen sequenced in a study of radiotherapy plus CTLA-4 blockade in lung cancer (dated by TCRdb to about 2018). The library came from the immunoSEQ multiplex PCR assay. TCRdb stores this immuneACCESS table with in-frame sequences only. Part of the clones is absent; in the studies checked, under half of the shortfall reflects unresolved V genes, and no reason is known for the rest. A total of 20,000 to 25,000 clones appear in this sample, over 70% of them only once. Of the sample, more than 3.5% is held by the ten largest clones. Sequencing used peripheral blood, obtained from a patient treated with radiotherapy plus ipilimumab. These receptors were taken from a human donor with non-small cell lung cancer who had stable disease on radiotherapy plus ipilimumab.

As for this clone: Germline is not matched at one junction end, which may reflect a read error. The CDR3 here is CVSSVDRAVSGNTEAFF. The CDR3 DNA reads TGTGTCAGCAGCGTCGACAGGGCGGTATCGGGGAACACTGAAGCTTTCTTT. The chain is built from TRBV5-8 and TRBJ1-1, with TRBD1 matching over 7 bases. Germline CDR1 reads SGHTS; CDR2 reads YDEGEE. The CDR3 runs to 17 residues.

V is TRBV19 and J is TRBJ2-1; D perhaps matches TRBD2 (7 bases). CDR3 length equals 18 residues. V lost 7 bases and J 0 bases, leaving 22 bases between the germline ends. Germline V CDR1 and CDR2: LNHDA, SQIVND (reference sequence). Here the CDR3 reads CASISRAGAGSSYNEQFF. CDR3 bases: TGTGCCAGTATTAGCCGGGCGGGGGCGGGGAGCTCCTACAATGAGCAGTTCTTC. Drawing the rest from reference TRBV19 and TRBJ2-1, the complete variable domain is DGGITQSPKYLFRKEGQNVTLSCEQNLNHDAMYWYRQDPGQGLRLIYYSQIVNDFQKGDIAEGYSVSREKKESFPLTVTSAQKNPTAFYLCASISRAGAGSSYNEQFFGPGTRLTVL.

For the CDR3, the DNA is TGTGCCAGCAGGCCGGGGGGGTCGGTTGAAAAACTGTTTTTT. As protein: CASRPGGSVEKLFF. This chain connects TRBV7-2 to TRBJ1-4, with D perhaps matching TRBD1 (5 bases). This CDR3 is 14 amino acids long. CDR1 is SGHTA and CDR2 is FQGNSA in the germline V gene. Trimming left V 6 bases short and J 7 bases short, with 15 bases between.

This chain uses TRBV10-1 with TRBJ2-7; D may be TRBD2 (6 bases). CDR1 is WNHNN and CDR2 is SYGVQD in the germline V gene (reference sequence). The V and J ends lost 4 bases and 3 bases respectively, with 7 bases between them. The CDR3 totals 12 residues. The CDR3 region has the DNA TGCGCCAGCAGTGGGACTATCTACGAGCAGTACTTC. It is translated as CASSGTIYEQYF.

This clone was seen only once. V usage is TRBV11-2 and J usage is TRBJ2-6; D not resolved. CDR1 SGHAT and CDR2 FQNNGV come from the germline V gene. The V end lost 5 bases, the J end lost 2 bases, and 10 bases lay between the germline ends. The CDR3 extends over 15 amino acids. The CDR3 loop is CASSPFQTGANVLTF. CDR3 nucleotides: TGTGCCAGCAGCCCATTCCAGACTGGGGCCAACGTCCTGACTTTC.

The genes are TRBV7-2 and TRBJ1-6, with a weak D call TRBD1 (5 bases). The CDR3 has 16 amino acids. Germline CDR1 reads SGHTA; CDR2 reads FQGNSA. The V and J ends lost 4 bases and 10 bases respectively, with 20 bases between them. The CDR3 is CASSSTGSGPGSPLHF. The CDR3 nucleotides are TGTGCCAGCAGCTCCACAGGATCTGGCCCGGGGTCACCCCTCCACTTT.

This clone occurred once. This CDR3 reads CASSQVRGGGKLFF. The CDR3 DNA reads TGTGCCAGCAGCCAAGTTAGGGGCGGCGGAAAACTGTTTTTT. The chain carries TRBV14 and TRBJ1-4; weak D call: TRBD1 (5 bases). The CDR3 has 14 residues. V was shortened by 1 base and J by 10 bases, with 13 bases between the two germline ends. Germline V CDR1 and CDR2: SGHDN, FVKESK.

CDR3 amino acids: CASKVLSGANVLTF. For the CDR3, the DNA is TGTGCCAGTAAGGTACTGTCTGGGGCCAACGTCCTGACTTTC. This rearrangement joins TRBV19 to TRBJ2-6, with D unclear. CDR3 size: 14 residues. V lost 7 bases, J lost 1 base, and 8 bases lay in between. The germline V gene has CDR1 LNHDA and CDR2 SQIVND (reference sequence).

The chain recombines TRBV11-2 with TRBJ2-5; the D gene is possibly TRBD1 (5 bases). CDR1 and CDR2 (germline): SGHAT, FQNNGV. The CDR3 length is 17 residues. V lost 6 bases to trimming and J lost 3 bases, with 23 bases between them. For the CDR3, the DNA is TGTGCCAGCAGTACGAAGCAGGGTGTCTCAGGAAAAGAGACCCAGTACTTC. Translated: CASSTKQGVSGKETQYF. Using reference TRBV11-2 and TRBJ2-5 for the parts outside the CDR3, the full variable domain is EAGVAQSPRYKIIEKRQSVAFWCNPISGHATLYWYQQILGQGPKLLIQFQNNGVVDDSQLPKDRFSAERLKGVDSTLKIQPAKLEDSAVYLCASSTKQGVSGKETQYFGPGTRLLVL.

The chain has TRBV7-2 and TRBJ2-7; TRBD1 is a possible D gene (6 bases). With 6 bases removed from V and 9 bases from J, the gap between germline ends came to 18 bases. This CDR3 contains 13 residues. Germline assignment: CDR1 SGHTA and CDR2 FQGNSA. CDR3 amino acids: CASSSNAGTRQYF. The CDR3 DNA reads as TGTGCCAGCAGTTCTAACGCCGGGACAAGGCAGTACTTC. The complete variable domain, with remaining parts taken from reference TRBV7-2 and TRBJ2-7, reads GAGVSQSPSNKVTEKGKDVELRCDPISGHTALYWYRQSLGQGLEFLIYFQGNSAPDKSGLPSDRFSAERTGGSVSTLTIQRTQQEDSAVYLCASSSNAGTRQYFGPGTRLTVT.

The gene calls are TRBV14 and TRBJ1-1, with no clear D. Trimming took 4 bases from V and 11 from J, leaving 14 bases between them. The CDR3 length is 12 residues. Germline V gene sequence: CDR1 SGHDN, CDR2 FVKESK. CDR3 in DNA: TGTGCCAGCAGCCCCAAGCGGGCTATCGCTTTCTTT. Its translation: CASSPKRAIAFF.

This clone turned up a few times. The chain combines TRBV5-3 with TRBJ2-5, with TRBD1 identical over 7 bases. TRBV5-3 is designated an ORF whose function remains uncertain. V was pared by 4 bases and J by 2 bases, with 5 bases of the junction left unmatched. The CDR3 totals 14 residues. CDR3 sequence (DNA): TGTGCCAGAAGCCGCCGGGACAGACAAGAGACCCAGTACTTC. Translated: CARSRRDRQETQYF.

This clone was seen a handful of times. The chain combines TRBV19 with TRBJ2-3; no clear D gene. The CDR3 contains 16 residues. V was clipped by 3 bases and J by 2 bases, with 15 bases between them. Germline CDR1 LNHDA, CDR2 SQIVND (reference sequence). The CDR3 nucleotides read TGTGCCAGTAGTATGAGCCAGTCATGGGTCACAGATACGCAGTATTTT. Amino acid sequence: CASSMSQSWVTDTQYF.

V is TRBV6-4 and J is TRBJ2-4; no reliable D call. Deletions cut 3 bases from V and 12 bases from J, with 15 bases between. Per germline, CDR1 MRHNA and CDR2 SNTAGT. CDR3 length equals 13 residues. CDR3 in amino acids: CASSEVEKGSQYF. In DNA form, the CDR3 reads TGTGCCAGCAGTGAAGTTGAAAAGGGATCTCAGTACTTC.

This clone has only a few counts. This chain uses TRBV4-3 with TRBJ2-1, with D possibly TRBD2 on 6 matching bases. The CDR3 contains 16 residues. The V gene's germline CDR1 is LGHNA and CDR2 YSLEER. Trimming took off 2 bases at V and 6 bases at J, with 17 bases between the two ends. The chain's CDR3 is CASSQSLASVINEQFF. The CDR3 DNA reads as TGCGCCAGCAGCCAATCACTAGCATCAGTCATCAATGAGCAGTTCTTC.

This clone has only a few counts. CDR3 amino acids: CASSLGQGHNYGYTF. Here the CDR3 DNA reads TGTGCCAGCAGCTTGGGCCAGGGACATAACTATGGCTACACCTTC. The V gene is TRBV5-6, the J gene TRBJ1-2; a weak D match, TRBD1 (6 bases). CDR1 SGHDT and CDR2 YYEEEE come from the germline V gene. With 0 bases removed from V and 1 base from J, the gap between germline ends came to 10 bases. The CDR3 totals 15 residues.

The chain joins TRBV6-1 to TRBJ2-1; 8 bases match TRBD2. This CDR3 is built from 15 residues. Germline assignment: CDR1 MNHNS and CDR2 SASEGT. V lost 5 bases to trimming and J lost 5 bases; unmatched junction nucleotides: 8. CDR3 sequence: CASSRLGREDNEQFF. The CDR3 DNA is TGTGCCAGCAGTCGGTTGGGGCGGGAGGACAATGAGCAGTTCTTC.

In nucleotides, the CDR3 is TGCAGCGTTAGGGGGACAGCCTCGACTAGCGGCAATGAGCAGTTCTTC. It is translated as CSVRGTASTSGNEQFF. The chain carries TRBV29-1 and TRBJ2-1; TRBD2 matches at 9 bases. J gave up 6 bases and V 5 bases, and 14 bases lay outside the gene matches. CDR1 and CDR2 (germline): SQVTM, ANQGSEA. CDR3 length: 16 amino acids.

CDR3 nucleotide sequence: TGTGCCAGTCGGTACCGGGACAGCATACGCAATGAGCAGTTCTTC. It encodes CASRYRDSIRNEQFF. The chain is built from TRBV28 and TRBJ2-1, with 7 bases fitting TRBD1. This CDR3 has 15 amino acids. The trim removed 9 bases at V and 6 bases at J, leaving 14 bases unmatched. CDR1 is MDHEN and CDR2 is SYDVKM in the germline V gene.

CDR3 sequence (DNA): TGCGCCAGCAGCCCCCCGGACTCCTACGAGCAGTACTTC. Protein product: CASSPPDSYEQYF. This chain links TRBV5-1 with TRBJ2-7; D remains unclear. Germline V gene sequence: CDR1 SGHRS, CDR2 YFSETQ. The V and J ends lost 4 bases and 0 bases respectively, with 8 bases between them. The CDR3 runs to 13 residues.

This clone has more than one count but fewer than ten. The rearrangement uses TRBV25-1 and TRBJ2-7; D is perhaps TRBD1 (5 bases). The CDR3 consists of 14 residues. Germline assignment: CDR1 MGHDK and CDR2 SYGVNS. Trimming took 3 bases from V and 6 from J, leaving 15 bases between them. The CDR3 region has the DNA TGTGCCAGCAGTGACGCCGGGCAGGGTCGCGAGCAGTACTTC. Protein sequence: CASSDAGQGREQYF.

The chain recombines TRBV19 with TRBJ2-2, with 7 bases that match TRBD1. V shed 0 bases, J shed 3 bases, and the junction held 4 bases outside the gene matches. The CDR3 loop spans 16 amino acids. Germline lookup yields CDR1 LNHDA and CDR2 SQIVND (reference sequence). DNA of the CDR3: TGTGCCAGTAGTATAGAACAAACAGGGGACACCGGGGAGCTGTTTTTT. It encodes CASSIEQTGDTGELFF.

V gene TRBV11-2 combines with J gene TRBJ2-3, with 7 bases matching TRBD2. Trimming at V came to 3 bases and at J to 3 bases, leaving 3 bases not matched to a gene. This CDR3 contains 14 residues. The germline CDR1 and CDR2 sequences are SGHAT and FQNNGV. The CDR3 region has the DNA TGTGCCAGCAGCTTCGGGCGGGAGACAGATACGCAGTATTTT. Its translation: CASSFGRETDTQYF.